This T cell receptor (beta chain) was retrieved from a study of cytomegalovirus exposure and HLA in healthy donors. Sequenced by immunoSEQ multiplex PCR; TCRdb stores in-frame clones only, minus some. The repertoire holds roughly 50,000 clones, with 90% to 95% as singletons. This clone has a single count. CDR1 is LNHDA, CDR2 SQIVND, per germline (reference sequence). There are 15 residues in the CDR3. V dropped 3 bases and J dropped 5 bases, with 11 bases sitting between them. This receptor was identified in a woman aged 18-29 years in good health and CMV-seropositive. J is TRBJ1-6 and V is TRBV19; D is uncertain. Sequenced material: PBMCs. The CDR3 loop reads CASSMVKQHNSPLHF. The CDR3 coding sequence is TGTGCCAGTAGTATGGTGAAGCAACATAATTCACCCCTCCACTTT.